This TCR beta chain is drawn from a study of T-cell reconstitution after alpha-beta-depleted transplantation in children. Points from the study as a whole: Several hundred graft clones that had expanded were reportedly the source of alpha-beta T cells about two months after transplant. It was newly produced T cells that mostly accounted for T-cell counts and diversity one year after transplant. High day-60 TCRbeta diversity in some patients came from surviving recipient T cells and thymic progenitors.

The authors prepared the TCRbeta library with unique molecular identifiers. TCRdb reanalysed the PCR reads using MiXCR and keeps one entry per CDR3 protein. The sample lists thousands of distinct CDR3 sequences; approximately 9% were seen once. This CDR3 is 17 amino acids long. Germline V gene lookup returns CDR1 SEHNR and CDR2 FQNEAQ (reference sequence). V trimming: 1 base; J trimming: 3 bases; junction bases outside the gene matches: 11. In this sample, this clonotype turned up many times. Antigen unknown. The source of this sequence is a male patient aged 2 to 10 who had a stem cell transplant for acute lymphoblastic leukemia, so the T cells may come from the graft donor. Sample: PBMCs, mostly from graft donor cells, taken 180 days after TCRalphabeta/CD19-depleted stem cell transplant. The V and J genes are TRBV7-9 and TRBJ1-2, with TRBD1 matching 7 bases. This CDR3 reads CASSLGASQGRDYGYTF. The DNA for the CDR3 is TGTGCCAGCAGCTTAGGAGCCTCACAGGGGCGAGACTATGGCTACACCTTC. The variable domain in full, completed from reference TRBV7-9 and TRBJ1-2, reads DTGVSQNPRHKITKRGQNVTFRCDPISEHNRLYWYRQTLGQGPEFLTYFQNEAQLEKSRLLSDRFSAERPKGSFSTLEIQRTEQGDSAMYLCASSLGASQGRDYGYTFGSGTRLTVV.